The 29 T cell receptor beta chains reported below all come from one sample, sequenced in a study of blood T cell repertoires in COVID-19. The protocol was immunoSEQ multiplex PCR, while the TCRdb copy is restricted to in-frame clones and leaves out a portion. The table lists 250,000 to 300,000 clones, about nine tenths of them singletons. Sample: peripheral blood. The receptor set was obtained from a woman aged 25 to 39 with COVID-19, enrolled during active disease.

V usage is TRBV18 and J usage is TRBJ1-2, with TRBD1 as a possible D gene (5 bases). Germline CDR1 is KGHSH and CDR2 is LQKENI. V was shortened by 5 bases and J by 8 bases, with 15 bases between the two germline ends. This CDR3 region has 13 residues. CDR3 nucleotide sequence: TGTGCCAGCTCAGGTCTCGGGACTTCCGGCTACACCTTC. Amino acids: CASSGLGTSGYTF. Variable domain in full (rest from reference TRBV18 and TRBJ1-2): NAGVMQNPRHLVRRRGQEARLRCSPMKGHSHVYWYRQLPEEGLKFMVYLQKENIIDESGMPKERFSAEFPKEGPSILRIQQVVRGDSAAYFCASSGLGTSGYTFGSGTRLTVV.

This clone was seen a few times. The rearrangement uses TRBV5-8 and TRBJ2-5; D is ambiguous. The CDR3 length is 11 residues. V gave up 2 bases and J gave up 4 bases, with 3 bases separating them. Germline V gene lookup returns CDR1 SGHTS and CDR2 YDEGEE. The CDR3 coding sequence is TGTGCCAGCAGCTTACTAGAGACCCAGTACTTC. This sequence encodes CASSLLETQYF.

This chain connects TRBV6-6 to TRBJ2-7; TRBD1 is a possible D gene (6 bases). The CDR3 runs 15 residues. V gave up 2 bases and J gave up 4 bases, with 15 bases separating them. Germline lookup yields CDR1 MNHNY and CDR2 SVGAGI (reference sequence). CDR3 in DNA: TGTGCCAGCAGTTACCCTTCCAGGGGTCAGTACGAGCAGTACTTC. Amino acids: CASSYPSRGQYEQYF.

The V gene is TRBV28, the J gene TRBJ1-5; perhaps TRBD1 as D (6 bases). This CDR3 has 13 amino acids. The germline V gene encodes CDR1 MDHEN and CDR2 SYDVKM. The V and J ends lost 5 bases and 3 bases respectively, with 8 bases between them. CDR3 sequence: CASSTGFNQPQHF. The CDR3 DNA reads as TGTGCCAGCAGTACAGGGTTCAATCAGCCCCAGCATTTT.

Here the CDR3 DNA reads TGTGCCAGCGGCCGGAGGACTGAAGCTTTCTTT. It yields the protein CASGRRTEAFF. The rearrangement uses TRBV12-3 or TRBV12-4 and TRBJ1-1, with no clear D. Trimming left V 8 bases short and J 5 bases short, with 9 bases between. The CDR3 sequence is 11 residues long.

The rearrangement joins TRBV25-1 to TRBJ2-7; 7 nucleotides align to TRBD1. Germline CDR1 and CDR2: MGHDK and SYGVNS. The junction had 9 bases not matched to a gene; V was cut back by 7 bases and J by 0 bases. The CDR3 contains 15 residues. CDR3 coding DNA: TGTGCCAGCACTCCATCGGGACAGAGCTCCTACGAGCAGTACTTC. This sequence encodes CASTPSGQSSYEQYF.

V gene TRBV25-1 combines with J gene TRBJ2-7; possible D gene TRBD1, 5 bases. Trimming took 4 bases from V and 7 from J, leaving 17 bases between them. Germline CDR1 is MGHDK and CDR2 is SYGVNS. This CDR3 is built from 14 residues. CDR3 in amino acids: CASSVAGNLGEQYF. In DNA, the CDR3 is TGTGCCAGCAGTGTAGCAGGGAACTTAGGGGAGCAGTACTTC.

The rearrangement links TRBV11-1 to TRBJ2-7; 7 nucleotides agree with TRBD1. After removal of 7 bases from V and 3 bases from J, the junction contained 3 bases not matched to a gene. The CDR3 is made up of 12 amino acids. CDR1 and CDR2 (germline): SGHAT, FQDESV (reference sequence). CDR3 coding DNA: TGTGCCAGCACCCGACAGGGCTACGAGCAGTACTTC. It encodes CASTRQGYEQYF. Full variable domain (rest looked up from reference TRBV11-1 and TRBJ2-7): EAEVAQSPRYKITEKSQAVAFWCDPISGHATLYWYRQILGQGPELLVQFQDESVVDDSQLPKDRFSAERLKGVDSTLKIQPAELGDSAMYLCASTRQGYEQYFGPGTRLTVT.

The V call is TRBV7-8, the J call TRBJ2-7, with 7 bases that match TRBD2. Trimming took 3 bases from V and 0 from J; bases not matched to a gene: 8. Germline V gene lookup returns CDR1 SGHVS and CDR2 FQNEAQ. The CDR3 has 16 residues. The CDR3 bases are TGTGCCAGCAGCTTCATTAGCGGGTCGAGCTCCTACGAGCAGTACTTC. This translates into CASSFISGSSSYEQYF.

This clone was counted once. The rearrangement links TRBV7-9 to TRBJ1-5; 8 positions match TRBD1. Germline V gene data show CDR1 as SEHNR and CDR2 as FQNEAQ (reference sequence). This CDR3 contains 16 residues. Germline trimming cut 4 bases from V and 2 bases from J; bases unmatched to any gene: 7. CDR3 region: CASSSATGVGNQPQHF. CDR3 coding DNA: TGTGCCAGCAGCTCGGCGACAGGGGTGGGCAATCAGCCCCAGCATTTT.

The CDR3 protein is CASSPTPGQFHSPLHF. CDR3 bases: TGTGCCAGCAGTCCGACCCCGGGACAGTTTCATTCACCCCTCCACTTT. The rearrangement uses TRBV27 and TRBJ1-6, with TRBD1 identical over 7 bases. J was trimmed by 8 bases and V by 5 bases; bases with no gene match: 12. Germline V CDR1 and CDR2: MNHEY, SMNVEV (reference sequence). This CDR3 region has 16 residues.

The V and J genes are TRBV11-3 and TRBJ2-5; 10 nucleotides line up with TRBD2. CDR3 length: 15 residues. Losses at the gene ends were 5 bases for V and 4 bases for J; bases not matched to a gene: 7. Germline V gene lookup returns CDR1 SGHNT and CDR2 YENEEA. The DNA for the CDR3 is TGTGCCAGCAGCCCGAGCGGGAGGGCCAGAGAGACCCAGTACTTC. It codes for CASSPSGRARETQYF.

The chain links TRBV2 to TRBJ2-1; no definite D call. CDR1 is SNHLY and CDR2 is FYNNEI in the germline V gene. Trimming removed 6 bases at V and 10 bases at J, with 7 bases between. This CDR3 is built from 10 residues. Here the CDR3 reads CASRKEEQFF. CDR3 nucleotide sequence: TGTGCCAGCAGGAAGGAGGAGCAGTTCTTC.

Here the CDR3 reads CASTPEGGKLFF. Written as DNA, the CDR3 is TGTGCCAGCACGCCGGAGGGAGGAAAACTGTTTTTT. The chain is built from TRBV2 and TRBJ1-4; D is unresolved. This CDR3 contains 12 residues. V lost 7 bases, J lost 10 bases, and 13 bases lay in between. Germline loops: CDR1 SNHLY, CDR2 FYNNEI. Drawing the rest from reference TRBV2 and TRBJ1-4, the complete variable domain is EPEVTQTPSHQVTQMGQEVILRCVPISNHLYFYWYRQILGQKVEFLVSFYNNEISEKSEIFDDQFSVERPDGSNFTLKIRSTKLEDSAMYFCASTPEGGKLFFGSGTQLSVL.

The CDR3 DNA is TGTGCCAGCGGCGGTAACAGGAAAAAATCCTACGAGCAGTACTTC. This codes for CASGGNRKKSYEQYF. The chain uses TRBV7-9 and TRBJ2-7, with D tentatively TRBD1 (5 bases). CDR1 and CDR2 from the germline V gene are SEHNR and FQNEAQ (reference sequence). The ends were cut back, 8 bases at V and 1 base at J, with 18 bases in the middle. The CDR3 contains 15 residues.

The chain links TRBV4-1 to TRBJ1-2, with 8 bases lining up with TRBD1. CDR3 length equals 15 residues. CDR1 is MGHRA, CDR2 YSYEKL, per germline. V trimming: 0 bases; J trimming: 4 bases; junction bases outside the gene matches: 4. CDR3 in amino acids: CASSQETGEVYGYTF. The DNA for the CDR3 is TGCGCCAGCAGCCAAGAGACAGGGGAGGTCTATGGCTACACCTTC.

The chain employs TRBV19 and TRBJ2-1; 9 nucleotides line up with TRBD1. Germline V gene data show CDR1 as LNHDA and CDR2 as SQIVND (reference sequence). The J segment lost 4 bases and the V segment lost 4 bases, leaving 5 bases of the junction unmatched. The CDR3 has 15 residues. The DNA for the CDR3 is TGTGCCAGTAGTACCCGGGACAGGGAGTACAATGAGCAGTTCTTC. Translating it yields CASSTRDREYNEQFF.

V and J are TRBV5-1 and TRBJ2-3; the match to TRBD1 covers 11 bases. V lost 4 bases and J lost 5; bases outside the gene matches: 6. The CDR3 length is 15 residues. Germline CDR1 is SGHRS and CDR2 is YFSETQ. CDR3 in DNA: TGCGCCAGCAGCCCAGGGACAGGGGGGGTAGATACGCAGTATTTT. Amino acid sequence: CASSPGTGGVDTQYF. The variable domain in full, completed from reference TRBV5-1 and TRBJ2-3, reads KAGVTQTPRYLIKTRGQQVTLSCSPISGHRSVSWYQQTPGQGLQFLFEYFSETQRNKGNFPGRFSGRQFSNSRSEMNVSTLELGDSALYLCASSPGTGGVDTQYFGPGTRLTVL.

This clone came up many times. The rearrangement uses TRBV9 and TRBJ2-7; TRBD2 might be the D (6 bases). Germline CDR1 is SGDLS and CDR2 is YYNGEE. CDR3 length: 14 amino acids. V was shortened by 4 bases and J by 3 bases, with 14 bases between the two germline ends. CDR3 region: CASSPTGGDYEQYF. In DNA form, the CDR3 reads TGTGCCAGCAGCCCCACCGGCGGGGACTACGAGCAGTACTTC.

The CDR3 nucleotides are TGTGCCAGCAGCTTAGTTAGACTAGCGGGAGACCAGCAGTTCTTC. It is translated as CASSLVRLAGDQQFF. This rearrangement joins TRBV7-9 to TRBJ2-1; 12 bases match TRBD2. CDR3 size: 15 residues. The ends lost 1 base at V and 11 bases at J; junction bases unmatched: 6. Germline V gene lookup returns CDR1 SEHNR and CDR2 FQNEAQ (reference sequence).

The gene calls are TRBV15 and TRBJ1-1, with TRBD1 as a possible D gene (5 bases). The CDR3 totals 15 residues. Trimming removed 0 bases from V and 1 base from J, with 9 bases in between. The V gene's germline CDR1 is LNHNV and CDR2 YYDKDF (reference sequence). CDR3 residues: CATSRDWGGNTEAFF. In nucleotides, the CDR3 is TGTGCCACCAGCAGAGATTGGGGGGGGAACACTGAAGCTTTCTTT. The entire variable domain, with the rest obtained from reference TRBV15 and TRBJ1-1, is as follows: DAMVIQNPRYQVTQFGKPVTLSCSQTLNHNVMYWYQQKSSQAPKLLFHYYDKDFNNEADTPDNFQSRRPNTSFCFLDIRSPGLGDTAMYLCATSRDWGGNTEAFFGQGTRLTVV.

V gene TRBV27 combines with J gene TRBJ2-7; 11 bases are a match to TRBD1. This CDR3 contains 14 residues. Germline CDR1 reads MNHEY; CDR2 reads SMNVEV (reference sequence). J lost 3 bases, V lost 5 bases, and 3 bases had no gene match. Here the CDR3 DNA reads TGTGCCAGCAGTGAAGGGACAGGGGGCTACGAGCAGTACTTC. It translates to CASSEGTGGYEQYF.

This clone appeared a few times. This chain links TRBV3-1 (or the pseudogene TRBV3-2) with TRBJ1-5; D might be TRBD1 (5 bases). Trimming left V 4 bases short and J 7 bases short, with 11 bases between. Germline loops: CDR1 LGHDT, CDR2 YNNKEL (reference sequence). The CDR3 length is 13 residues. CDR3 residues: CASSPAGTQPQHF. In DNA, the CDR3 is TGTGCCAGCAGCCCGGCGGGGACCCAGCCCCAGCATTTT.

This chain joins TRBV7-8 and TRBJ2-5; D is possibly TRBD2 (6 bases). The V end was cut by 0 bases, the J end by 3 bases, with 14 bases between. The V gene's germline CDR1 is SGHVS and CDR2 FQNEAQ. The CDR3 length is 16 residues. CDR3 bases: TGTGCCAGCAGCTTAGCCCCCTCAGCGGGCGAAGAGACCCAGTACTTC. It encodes CASSLAPSAGEETQYF.

V is TRBV24-1 and J is TRBJ2-2, with 16 positions matching TRBD2. V dropped 4 bases and J dropped 5; count of bases not matched to a gene: 3. From germline, CDR1 is KGHDR and CDR2 SFDVKD. CDR3 length equals 17 residues. The CDR3 sequence is CATSDEGLAGGTGELFF. The DNA for the CDR3 is TGTGCCACCAGTGACGAGGGACTAGCGGGAGGGACCGGGGAGCTGTTTTTT.

V is TRBV7-9 and J is TRBJ2-6, with 7 bases lining up with TRBD2. The CDR3 is 17 amino acids. V lost 5 bases to trimming and J lost 0 bases; unmatched junction nucleotides: 7. Looked up from germline, CDR1 is SEHNR and CDR2 is FQNEAQ (reference sequence). Here the CDR3 DNA reads TGTGCCAGCAGCGCGGGGGTAGGGCCCTCTGGGGCCAACGTCCTGACTTTC. Its translation: CASSAGVGPSGANVLTF.

V and J are TRBV27 and TRBJ2-1; 11 bases are a match to TRBD2. Trimming cost V 6 bases and J 7 bases; bases outside gene matches: 8. The germline V gene encodes CDR1 MNHEY and CDR2 SMNVEV (reference sequence). CDR3 length: 15 amino acids. In nucleotides, the CDR3 is TGTGCCAGCAGGTTTAGCGGGAGGGCCGGAAATGAGCAGTTCTTC. It is translated as CASRFSGRAGNEQFF.

The DNA for the CDR3 is TGCGCCAGCAGCAGCGACAGGGCCGAGCAGTACTTC. It is translated as CASSSDRAEQYF. The V gene is TRBV5-1, the J gene TRBJ2-7, with TRBD1 matching 7 bases. Per germline, CDR1 SGHRS and CDR2 YFSETQ. CDR3 size: 12 residues. V shed 4 bases and J 6 bases; nucleotides not matched to a gene: 4.

This chain links TRBV4-1 with TRBJ1-2, with D perhaps TRBD1 (6 bases). CDR1 and CDR2 from the germline V gene are MGHRA and YSYEKL. V was cut by 1 base and J by 4 bases, with 16 bases left in between. The CDR3 covers 16 residues. The CDR3 DNA follows: TGCGCCAGCAGCCAAGCCCCCGGGACACCCTTCTATGGCTACACCTTC. Translated, it gives CASSQAPGTPFYGYTF.